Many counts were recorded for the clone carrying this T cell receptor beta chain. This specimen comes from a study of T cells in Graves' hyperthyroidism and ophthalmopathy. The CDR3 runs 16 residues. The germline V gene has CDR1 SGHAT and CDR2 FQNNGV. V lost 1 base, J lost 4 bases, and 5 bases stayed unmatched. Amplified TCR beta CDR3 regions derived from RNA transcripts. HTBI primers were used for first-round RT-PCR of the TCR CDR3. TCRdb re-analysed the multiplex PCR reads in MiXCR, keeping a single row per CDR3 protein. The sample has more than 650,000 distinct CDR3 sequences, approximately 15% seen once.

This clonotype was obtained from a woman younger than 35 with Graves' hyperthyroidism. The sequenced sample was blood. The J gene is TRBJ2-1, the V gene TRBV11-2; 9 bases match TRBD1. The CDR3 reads CASSLGGQGRYNEQFF. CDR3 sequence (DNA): TGTGCCAGCAGCTTAGGGGGACAGGGAAGATACAATGAGCAGTTCTTC.